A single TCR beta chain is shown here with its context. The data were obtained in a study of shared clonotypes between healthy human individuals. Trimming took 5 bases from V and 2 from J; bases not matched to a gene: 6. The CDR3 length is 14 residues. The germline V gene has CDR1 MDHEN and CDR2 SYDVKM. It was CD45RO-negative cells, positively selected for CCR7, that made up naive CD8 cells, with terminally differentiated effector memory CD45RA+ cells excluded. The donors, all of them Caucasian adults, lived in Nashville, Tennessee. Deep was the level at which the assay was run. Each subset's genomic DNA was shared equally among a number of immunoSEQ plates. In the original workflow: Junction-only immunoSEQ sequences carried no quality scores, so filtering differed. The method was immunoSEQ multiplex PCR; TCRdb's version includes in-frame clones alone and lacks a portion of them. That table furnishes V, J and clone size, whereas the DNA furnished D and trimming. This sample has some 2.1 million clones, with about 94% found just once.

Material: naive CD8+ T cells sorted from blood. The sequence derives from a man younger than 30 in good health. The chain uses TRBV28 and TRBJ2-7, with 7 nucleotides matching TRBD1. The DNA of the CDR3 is TGTGCCAGCAGTCGGGACAGCTCAGCCTACGAGCAGTACTTC. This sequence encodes CASSRDSSAYEQYF.